This T cell receptor (beta chain) was captured by sequencing in a study of T cells in Graves' hyperthyroidism and ophthalmopathy. The TCR beta CDR3 regions underwent amplification using RNA transcripts as the source. First-round RT-PCR with HTBI primers amplified the TCR CDR3 region. Via MiXCR, TCRdb re-called the multiplex PCR reads, giving one row per CDR3 protein. The data hold under 350,000 distinct CDR3 sequences, with more than 10% observed a single time. The CDR3 extends over 14 amino acids. The germline gives CDR1 DFQATT, CDR2 SNEGSKA (reference sequence). Trimming removed 6 bases from V and 5 bases from J, with 19 bases in between.

The source material was blood. This clonotype was obtained from a woman aged 30 to 39 with Graves' hyperthyroidism that later progressed to Graves' ophthalmopathy. V is TRBV20-1 and J is TRBJ2-5; weak D call: TRBD2 (6 bases). CDR3 coding DNA: TGCAGTGCGCAACCGGGACTGCCGGTTGAGACCCAGTACTTC. Amino acids: CSAQPGLPVETQYF.